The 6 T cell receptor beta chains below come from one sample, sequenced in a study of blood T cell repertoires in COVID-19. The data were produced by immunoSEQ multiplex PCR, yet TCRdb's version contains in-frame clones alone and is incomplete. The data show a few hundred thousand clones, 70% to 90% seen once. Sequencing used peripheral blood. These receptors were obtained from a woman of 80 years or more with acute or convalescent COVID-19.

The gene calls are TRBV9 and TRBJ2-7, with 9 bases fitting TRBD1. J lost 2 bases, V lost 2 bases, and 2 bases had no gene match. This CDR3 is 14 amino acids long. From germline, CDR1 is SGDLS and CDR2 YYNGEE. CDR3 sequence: CASSVGQGTYEQYF. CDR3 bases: TGTGCCAGCAGCGTTGGACAGGGGACCTACGAGCAGTACTTC.

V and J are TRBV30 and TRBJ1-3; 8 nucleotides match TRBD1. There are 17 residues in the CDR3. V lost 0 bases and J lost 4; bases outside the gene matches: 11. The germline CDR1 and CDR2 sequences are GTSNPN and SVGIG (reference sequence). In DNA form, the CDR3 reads TGTGCCTGGAGTGTGAGGATCAGGGGGCTCCCCGGAAACACCATATATTTT. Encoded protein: CAWSVRIRGLPGNTIYF.

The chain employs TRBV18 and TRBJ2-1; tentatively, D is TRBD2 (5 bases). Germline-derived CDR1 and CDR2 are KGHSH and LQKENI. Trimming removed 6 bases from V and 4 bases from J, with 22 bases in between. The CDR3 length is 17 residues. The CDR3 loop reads CASSPPIKGAPYNEQFF. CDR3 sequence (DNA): TGTGCCAGCTCCCCGCCCATTAAGGGAGCTCCTTACAATGAGCAGTTCTTC.

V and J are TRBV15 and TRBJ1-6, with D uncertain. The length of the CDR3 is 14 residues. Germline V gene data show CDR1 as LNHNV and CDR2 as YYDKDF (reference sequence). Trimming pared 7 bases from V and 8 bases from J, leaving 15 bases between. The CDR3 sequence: CATNDGITHSPLHF. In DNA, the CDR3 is TGTGCCACCAACGACGGGATTACCCATTCACCCCTCCACTTT.

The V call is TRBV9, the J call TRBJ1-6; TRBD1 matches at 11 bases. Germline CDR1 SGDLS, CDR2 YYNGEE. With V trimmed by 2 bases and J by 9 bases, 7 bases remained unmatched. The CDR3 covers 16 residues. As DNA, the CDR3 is TGTGCCAGCAGCGTTGGACAGGGGGCGGAAGGTTCACCCCTCCACTTT. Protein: CASSVGQGAEGSPLHF.

CDR3 in amino acids: CATSPRWTSSGANVLTF. As DNA, the CDR3 is TGTGCCACCAGCCCTCGATGGACTTCATCTGGGGCCAACGTCCTGACTTTC. The rearrangement joins TRBV24-1 to TRBJ2-6; possibly TRBD2 for D (5 bases). The germline V and J ends were trimmed by 7 bases and 1 base, with 16 bases remaining between them. This CDR3 contains 17 residues. Germline-derived CDR1 and CDR2 are KGHDR and SFDVKD.